This is a list of T cell receptor beta chains from one sample in a study of blood T cells in healthy people across ages. Each CDR3 protein gets one entry after TCRdb re-called the 5' RACE reads with MiXCR. The sample gives about 680,000 distinct CDR3 sequences, about 52% of which show up once; 25% to 35% is in the top ten. Material: blood. The receptor set was obtained from a woman in her fifties or sixties in good health. Each CDR3 is given with its conserved first and last residue. D genes are given only for firm matches. Size is omitted from some rows. Given values are once, few, many or a class for expanded clones.

V gene	clone size	J gene	D gene	CDR3 protein
TRBV10-3	once	TRBJ1-4	TRBD1	CAISTGGAGEKLFF
TRBV9	-	TRBJ2-2	-	CATSRTQNTGELFF
TRBV20-1	-	TRBJ1-1	-	CSARVRQNTEAFF
TRBV20-1	-	TRBJ2-1	-	CSAPLVRVGIGEQFF
TRBV18	-	TRBJ2-7	TRBD2	CASSPLPSSGRTVEQYF
TRBV20-1	-	TRBJ1-1	-	CSARVRWGTDTEAFF
TRBV28	few	TRBJ2-3	TRBD2	CASSLWAGGSDTQYF
TRBV7-9	-	TRBJ1-4	TRBD1	CASSLNGQGRVNEKLFF
TRBV4-3	-	TRBJ2-3	TRBD2	CASSQGLLAETHGSAQYF
TRBV5-1	-	TRBJ2-1	TRBD2	CASSLDPLGAGVPNEQFF
TRBV5-1	-	TRBJ1-1	-	CASSVGVGSTEAFF
TRBV15	few	TRBJ2-3	-	CATSRAGWGDTQYF
TRBV20-1	-	TRBJ2-6	TRBD1	CSARVQGYSGANVLTF
TRBV7-3	once	TRBJ1-2	-	CASSLSSGGLGGTNGYTF
TRBV6-2/TRBV6-3	-	TRBJ2-6	TRBD1	CASSQGDPRSGANVLTF
TRBV14	-	TRBJ2-7	TRBD2	CASSPAGLAGGPYF
TRBV7-9	-	TRBJ1-3	TRBD1	CASSSGQTSGNTIYF
TRBV7-9	many	TRBJ2-5	-	CASSLAGGETQYF
TRBV10-3	-	TRBJ2-7	TRBD2	CAISTSREGYEQYF
TRBV11-2	once	TRBJ2-2	TRBD1	CASSPWTGGYTGELFF
TRBV29-1	few	TRBJ1-1	-	CSVSHTEAFF
TRBV20-1	-	TRBJ2-7	TRBD2	CSADNAGALTDEQYF